The 28 T cell receptor beta chains below were found in one sample sequenced in a study of OX40 agonist ivuxolimab in advanced cancers. Libraries were prepared by immunoSEQ multiplex PCR; TCRdb keeps only in-frame clonotypes and omits some of them. Of approximately 70,000 clones in the sample, more than 75% were seen once. This specimen consisted of CD4+ or CD8+ T cells sorted from blood, obtained in a trial of the OX40 agonist ivuxolimab. Receptors were obtained from an adult with an advanced solid tumor such as melanoma, head and neck, liver or kidney cancer.

The chain carries TRBV7-9 and TRBJ1-1, with D possibly matching TRBD1 (6 bases). V was clipped by 6 bases and J by 0 bases, with 14 bases between them. The CDR3 contains 15 residues. Per germline, CDR1 SEHNR and CDR2 FQNEAQ (reference sequence). CDR3 nucleotides: TGTGCCAGCAGAGCCCAGACAGGACTGAACACTGAAGCTTTCTTT. This translates into CASRAQTGLNTEAFF. Looking up the rest from reference TRBV7-9 and TRBJ1-1 gives the full variable domain: DTGVSQNPRHKITKRGQNVTFRCDPISEHNRLYWYRQTLGQGPEFLTYFQNEAQLEKSRLLSDRFSAERPKGSFSTLEIQRTEQGDSAMYLCASRAQTGLNTEAFFGQGTRLTVV.

The chain uses TRBV5-5 and TRBJ2-5; D may be TRBD1 or TRBD2 (5 bases each). The germline V gene encodes CDR1 SGHKS and CDR2 YYEKEE (reference sequence). The CDR3 is 15 residues long. The V and J ends lost 4 bases and 2 bases respectively, with 15 bases between them. In DNA form, the CDR3 reads TGTGCCAGCAGCCCGGGACCCGGGCGGCAAGAGACCCAGTACTTC. Translated: CASSPGPGRQETQYF. Full variable domain (missing parts from reference TRBV5-5 and TRBJ2-5): DAGVTQSPTHLIKTRGQQVTLRCSPISGHKSVSWYQQVLGQGPQFIFQYYEKEERGRGNFPDRFSARQFPNYSSELNVNALLLGDSALYLCASSPGPGRQETQYFGPGTRLLVL.

This clone was seen a few times. CDR3 coding DNA: TGTGCCAGCAGCTTTTTCACAGGGCCGAACACTGAAGCTTTCTTT. The encoded protein is CASSFFTGPNTEAFF. The rearrangement joins TRBV6-6 to TRBJ1-1; the D gene is possibly TRBD1 (6 bases). Germline V gene data show CDR1 as MNHNY and CDR2 as SVGAGI (reference sequence). The CDR3 is 15 residues long. Trimming shortened V by 6 bases and J by 1 base, and 15 bases separated the two germline ends.

This chain uses TRBV19 with TRBJ2-3; 8 bases fit TRBD2. Germline CDR1 is LNHDA and CDR2 is SQIVND (reference sequence). The CDR3 extends over 14 amino acids. The junction had 5 bases not matched to a gene; V was cut back by 5 bases and J by 4 bases. The CDR3 DNA reads as TGTGCCAGTAGTGGCCGCGGGGGGCCAGATACGCAGTATTTT. This encodes CASSGRGGPDTQYF.

Comments on this clone: Other nucleotide sequences in the sample specify the same CDR3. The chain is built from TRBV9 and TRBJ1-2; unclear D gene. The CDR3 is 12 amino acids. The germline V gene has CDR1 SGDLS and CDR2 YYNGEE. With 0 bases removed from V and 4 bases from J, the gap between germline ends came to 4 bases. The CDR3 nucleotides are TGTGCCAGCAGCGTAGATGGCTATGGCTACACCTTC. Translating gives CASSVDGYGYTF.

This sequence joins TRBV7-9 and TRBJ1-1; a weak D match, TRBD1 (5 bases). The CDR3 extends over 14 amino acids. Trimming stripped 5 bases from V and 4 bases from J, with 14 bases between. Germline assignment: CDR1 SEHNR and CDR2 FQNEAQ (reference sequence). The CDR3 loop is CASSVPGGATEAFF. CDR3 bases: TGTGCCAGCAGCGTCCCAGGAGGGGCCACTGAAGCTTTCTTT.

The J gene is TRBJ2-7, the V gene TRBV4-3; D is uncertain. The CDR3 covers 14 residues. Germline V gene data show CDR1 as LGHNA and CDR2 as YSLEER. V was pared by 0 bases and J by 2 bases, with 8 bases between. The CDR3 loop reads CASSQDAGTYEQYF. CDR3 sequence (DNA): TGCGCCAGCAGCCAAGATGCAGGAACCTACGAGCAGTACTTC.

This chain links TRBV18 with TRBJ2-1, with 7 bases identical to TRBD2. The germline gives CDR1 KGHSH, CDR2 LQKENI. V was pared by 4 bases and J by 6 bases, with 15 bases of the junction left unmatched. The CDR3 runs 17 residues. As DNA, the CDR3 is TGTGCCAGCTCACTTTTTCCTCCGGGCTCGGGGGGCAATGAGCAGTTCTTC. Translated: CASSLFPPGSGGNEQFF. The full variable domain, rest sourced from reference TRBV18 and TRBJ2-1, is NAGVMQNPRHLVRRRGQEARLRCSPMKGHSHVYWYRQLPEEGLKFMVYLQKENIIDESGMPKERFSAEFPKEGPSILRIQQVVRGDSAAYFCASSLFPPGSGGNEQFFGPGTRLTVL.

The chain recombines TRBV2 with TRBJ1-4, with TRBD1 as a possible D gene (5 bases). V was trimmed by 5 bases and J by 7 bases, leaving 14 bases between them. The CDR3 extends over 14 amino acids. CDR1 SNHLY and CDR2 FYNNEI come from the germline V gene. In DNA form, the CDR3 reads TGTGCCAGCAGTTACGGCAGGGAGGTTGAAAAACTGTTTTTT. Its protein product is CASSYGREVEKLFF.

The V gene is TRBV5-6, the J gene TRBJ2-3; tentatively, D is TRBD2 (5 bases). Germline CDR1 is SGHDT and CDR2 is YYEEEE. The CDR3 is 17 residues long. Trimming cost V 0 bases and J 0 bases, with 14 bases left between them. The CDR3 nucleotides read TGTGCCAGCAGCTTGGGGTTCGGGGATCCTAGCACAGATACGCAGTATTTT. Protein: CASSLGFGDPSTDTQYF.

This sequence joins TRBV6-5 and TRBJ2-7, with D tentatively TRBD1 or TRBD2 (6 bases each). Per the germline V gene, CDR1 is MNHEY and CDR2 is SVGAGI. CDR3 length equals 16 residues. V was clipped by 2 bases and J by 0 bases, with 14 bases between them. CDR3: CASSYRVGGSSYEQYF. CDR3 DNA sequence: TGTGCCAGCAGTTACCGAGTAGGGGGGTCCTCCTACGAGCAGTACTTC.

The V call is TRBV28, the J call TRBJ2-3, with no clear D. Trimming took 6 bases from V and 5 from J, leaving 9 bases between them. This CDR3 is built from 12 residues. Germline V CDR1 and CDR2: MDHEN, SYDVKM. CDR3 DNA sequence: TGTGCCAGCAGGGCGGACGGAGATACGCAGTATTTT. It encodes CASRADGDTQYF.

In its sample, this clone was seen once. This sequence joins TRBV5-1 and TRBJ1-5, with D possibly matching TRBD1 (5 bases). V was pared by 2 bases and J by 2 bases, with 11 bases between. In germline, CDR1 is SGHRS, CDR2 YFSETQ. The CDR3 totals 15 residues. In DNA, the CDR3 is TGCGCCAGCAGCTTTGACGGGGCTCGCAATCAGCCCCAGCATTTT. Translated: CASSFDGARNQPQHF.

The J gene is TRBJ1-2, the V gene TRBV10-3, with D hard to call. CDR1 and CDR2 (germline): ENHRY, SYGVKD. This CDR3 is 16 amino acids long. V was clipped by 0 bases and J by 2 bases, with 13 bases between them. The CDR3: CAISESLNRGNYGYTF. The CDR3 DNA sequence: TGTGCCATCAGTGAGTCGTTAAACAGAGGAAACTATGGCTACACCTTC.

This clone was seen more than once but under ten times. The CDR3 DNA reads as TGTGCCAGCAACGACGGATTCTCCTACGAGCAGTACTTC. Amino acids: CASNDGFSYEQYF. The rearrangement joins TRBV2 to TRBJ2-7; D unclear. The V gene's germline CDR1 is SNHLY and CDR2 FYNNEI. The V end was cut by 7 bases, the J end by 0 bases, with 10 bases between. The CDR3 is 13 amino acids.

This clone has a single count. This chain uses TRBV11-3 with TRBJ2-7; D is possibly TRBD1 or TRBD2 (5 bases each). Germline V CDR1 and CDR2: SGHNT, YENEEA. V dropped 3 bases and J dropped 4 bases, with 7 bases sitting between them. The CDR3 extends over 12 amino acids. The CDR3 sequence is CASSFEGYEQYF. CDR3 sequence (DNA): TGTGCCAGCAGCTTTGAGGGGTACGAGCAGTACTTC.

The CDR3 reads CASSLFPGTGELFF. The CDR3 nucleotides read TGTGCCAGCTCACTTTTCCCGGGGACCGGGGAGCTGTTTTTT. The rearrangement links TRBV18 to TRBJ2-2; a weak D match, TRBD2 (5 bases). The CDR3 extends over 14 amino acids. Germline CDR1 KGHSH, CDR2 LQKENI. Trimming cost V 4 bases and J 5 bases, with 11 bases left between them.

The gene calls are TRBV7-3 and TRBJ1-1; 7 nucleotides agree with TRBD1. Germline values: CDR1 SGHTA, CDR2 FQGTGA. Trimming removed 1 base from V and 2 bases from J; junction bases left unmatched: 4. The CDR3 loop spans 15 amino acids. CDR3 coding DNA: TGTGCCAGCAGCTTAAACCAGGGGGGAAACACTGAAGCTTTCTTT. Translation gives CASSLNQGGNTEAFF.

This clone was recorded a few times. This chain uses TRBV15 with TRBJ2-7; D is undetermined. Trimming left V 1 base short and J 2 bases short, with 12 bases between. This CDR3 has 15 residues. Per germline, CDR1 LNHNV and CDR2 YYDKDF (reference sequence). The CDR3 nucleotides are TGTGCCACCAGCAGAGGTGGGTCCTCGGCCTACGAGCAGTACTTC. Translating gives CATSRGGSSAYEQYF.

This sequence joins TRBV9 and TRBJ2-5; D may be TRBD1 or TRBD2 (5 bases each). Germline V gene sequence: CDR1 SGDLS, CDR2 YYNGEE. The V end was cut by 3 bases, the J end by 3 bases, with 9 bases between. The CDR3 is made up of 13 amino acids. The CDR3 protein is CASSAQGEETQYF. CDR3 sequence (DNA): TGTGCCAGCAGCGCCCAGGGAGAAGAGACCCAGTACTTC.

The chain recombines TRBV5-4 with TRBJ2-4, with 9 nucleotides matching TRBD1. The CDR3 runs to 15 residues. Per the germline V gene, CDR1 is SGHNT and CDR2 is YYREEE (reference sequence). J gave up 1 base and V 4 bases, and 3 bases lay outside the gene matches. The CDR3 DNA is TGTGCCAGCAGCCCTGGACAGGGGGCCAAAAACATTCAGTACTTC. Residues: CASSPGQGAKNIQYF.

This clone was found a few times. The chain joins TRBV19 to TRBJ1-1; 7 bases agree with TRBD1. Germline V gives CDR1 LNHDA, CDR2 SQIVND (reference sequence). This CDR3 is built from 16 residues. With V trimmed by 3 bases and J by 4 bases, 11 bases remained unmatched. The CDR3, as DNA: TGTGCCAGTAGTATCGGGGCAGGGGGTCGGGGCACTGAAGCTTTCTTT. It is translated as CASSIGAGGRGTEAFF. Full variable domain (missing parts from reference TRBV19 and TRBJ1-1): DGGITQSPKYLFRKEGQNVTLSCEQNLNHDAMYWYRQDPGQGLRLIYYSQIVNDFQKGDIAEGYSVSREKKESFPLTVTSAQKNPTAFYLCASSIGAGGRGTEAFFGQGTRLTVV.

The chain joins TRBV7-9 to TRBJ1-1; 8 nucleotides align to TRBD1. Unmatched junction bases numbered 6, after V lost 5 bases and J lost 4 bases. Germline CDR1 SEHNR, CDR2 FQNEAQ (reference sequence). This CDR3 region has 14 residues. CDR3 region: CASSQQGGGTEAFF. The CDR3 coding sequence is TGTGCCAGCAGCCAACAGGGGGGAGGCACTGAAGCTTTCTTT. Full variable domain (remainder filled in from reference TRBV7-9 and TRBJ1-1): DTGVSQNPRHKITKRGQNVTFRCDPISEHNRLYWYRQTLGQGPEFLTYFQNEAQLEKSRLLSDRFSAERPKGSFSTLEIQRTEQGDSAMYLCASSQQGGGTEAFFGQGTRLTVV.

CDR3 amino acids: CASKTDRYNEQFF. In DNA, the CDR3 is TGTGCCAGCAAAACGGACAGGTACAATGAGCAGTTCTTC. The chain uses TRBV6-1 and TRBJ2-1; 7 bases agree with TRBD1. Germline V CDR1 and CDR2: MNHNS, SASEGT. This CDR3 is 13 amino acids long. V lost 7 bases to trimming and J lost 4 bases; unmatched junction nucleotides: 4.

V usage is TRBV10-3 and J usage is TRBJ2-1; 12 bases are shared with TRBD1. In germline, CDR1 is ENHRY, CDR2 SYGVKD. The CDR3 is 14 amino acids. V lost 4 bases to trimming and J lost 8 bases; unmatched junction nucleotides: 3. In DNA form, the CDR3 reads TGTGCCATCAGTGCCGGGACAGGGGGCGATGAGCAGTTCTTC. The encoded protein is CAISAGTGGDEQFF.

V gene TRBV6-6 combines with J gene TRBJ2-3; the match to TRBD2 covers 7 bases. Germline V lookup: CDR1 MNHNY, CDR2 SVGAGI (reference sequence). Trimming at V came to 2 bases and at J to 6 bases, leaving 5 bases not matched to a gene. CDR3 length: 14 amino acids. The CDR3 reads CASSYKGRVDTQYF. The CDR3 DNA is TGTGCCAGCAGTTACAAGGGGAGGGTCGATACGCAGTATTTT.

Only one count was recorded for this clone. This chain links TRBV29-1 with TRBJ2-1; D perhaps matches TRBD1 (6 bases). Between the trimmed V and J ends, which lost 8 bases and 0 bases, there was a span of 20 bases. The germline gives CDR1 SQVTM, CDR2 ANQGSEA. This CDR3 contains 16 residues. Written as DNA, the CDR3 is TGCAGCCTTTACGGACAGCGTTCAGGCTCCTACAATGAGCAGTTCTTC. Translation gives CSLYGQRSGSYNEQFF.

This clone was picked up a small number of times. The chain has TRBV6-1 and TRBJ2-7; 9 nucleotides line up with TRBD1. Trimming cost V 7 bases and J 3 bases; bases outside gene matches: 7. Germline V gene sequence: CDR1 MNHNS, CDR2 SASEGT. The CDR3 contains 14 residues. The CDR3 nucleotides are TGTGCCAGCACCGTGGGGACAGGGAGCTACGAGCAGTACTTC. Its translation: CASTVGTGSYEQYF.